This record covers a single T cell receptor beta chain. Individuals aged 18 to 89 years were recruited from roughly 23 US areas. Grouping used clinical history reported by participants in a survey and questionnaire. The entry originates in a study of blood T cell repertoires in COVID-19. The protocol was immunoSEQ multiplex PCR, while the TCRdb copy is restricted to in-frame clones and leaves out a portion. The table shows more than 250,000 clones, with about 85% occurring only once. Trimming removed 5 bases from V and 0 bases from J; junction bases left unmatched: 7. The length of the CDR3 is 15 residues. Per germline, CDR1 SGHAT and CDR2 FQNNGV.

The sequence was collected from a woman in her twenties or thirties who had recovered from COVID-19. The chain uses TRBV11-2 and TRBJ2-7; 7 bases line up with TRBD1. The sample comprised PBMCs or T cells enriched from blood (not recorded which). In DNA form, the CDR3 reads TGTGCCAGCAGCGCGACAGGGACGAGCTCCTACGAGCAGTACTTC. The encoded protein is CASSATGTSSYEQYF. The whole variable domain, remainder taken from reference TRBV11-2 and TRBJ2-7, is EAGVAQSPRYKIIEKRQSVAFWCNPISGHATLYWYQQILGQGPKLLIQFQNNGVVDDSQLPKDRFSAERLKGVDSTLKIQPAKLEDSAVYLCASSATGTSSYEQYFGPGTRLTVT.